These 3 T cell receptor beta chains were sequenced from one sample in a study of blood T cell repertoires in COVID-19. Libraries were prepared by immunoSEQ multiplex PCR; TCRdb keeps only in-frame clonotypes and omits some of them. The sample yields approximately 120,000 clones, 85% seen once. What was sequenced was peripheral blood. The receptors originated from a woman aged 80 or over with COVID-19, enrolled during active disease.

The chain links TRBV11-2 to TRBJ1-4; perhaps TRBD1 as D (5 bases). The CDR3 is 14 residues long. Germline assignment: CDR1 SGHAT and CDR2 FQNNGV. Trimming stripped 3 bases from V and 6 bases from J, with 11 bases between. CDR3 in DNA: TGTGCCAGCAGCTTTACGGACATTCATGAAAAACTGTTTTTT. It encodes CASSFTDIHEKLFF.

This chain uses TRBV5-4 with TRBJ2-1; the match to TRBD2 covers 16 bases. This CDR3 comprises 16 residues. The V segment lost 2 bases and the J segment 8 bases; nucleotides outside the gene matches: 4. Germline-derived CDR1 and CDR2 are SGHNT and YYREEE (reference sequence). CDR3 loop: CASSLGTSGRDDEQFF. CDR3 bases: TGTGCCAGCAGCTTAGGGACTAGCGGGAGGGACGATGAGCAGTTCTTC.

The gene calls are TRBV11-2 and TRBJ2-7, with 11 bases fitting TRBD2. Trimming took 5 bases from V and 9 from J; bases not matched to a gene: 12. The CDR3 loop spans 15 amino acids. CDR1 SGHAT and CDR2 FQNNGV come from the germline V gene. The CDR3 sequence: CASSQGLAASFPQYF. In nucleotides, the CDR3 is TGTGCCAGCAGCCAGGGACTAGCGGCCTCTTTCCCGCAGTACTTC.